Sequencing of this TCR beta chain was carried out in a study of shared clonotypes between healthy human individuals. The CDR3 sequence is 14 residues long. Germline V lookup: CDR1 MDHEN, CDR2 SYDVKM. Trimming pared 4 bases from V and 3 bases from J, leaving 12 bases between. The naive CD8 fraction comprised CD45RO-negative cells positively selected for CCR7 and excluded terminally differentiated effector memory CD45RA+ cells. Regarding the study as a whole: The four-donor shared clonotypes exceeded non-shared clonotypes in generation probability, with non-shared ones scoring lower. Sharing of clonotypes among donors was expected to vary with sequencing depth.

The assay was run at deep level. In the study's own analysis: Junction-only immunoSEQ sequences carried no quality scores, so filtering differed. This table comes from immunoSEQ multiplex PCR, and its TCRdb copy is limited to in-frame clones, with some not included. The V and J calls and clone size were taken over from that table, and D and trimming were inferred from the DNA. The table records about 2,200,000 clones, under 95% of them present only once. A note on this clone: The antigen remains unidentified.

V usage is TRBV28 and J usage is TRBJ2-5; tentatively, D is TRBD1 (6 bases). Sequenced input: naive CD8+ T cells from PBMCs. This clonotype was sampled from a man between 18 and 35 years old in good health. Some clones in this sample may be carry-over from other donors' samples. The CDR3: CASSSTGRKETQYF. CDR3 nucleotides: TGTGCCAGCAGTTCGACAGGCAGAAAAGAGACCCAGTACTTC.